The next 18 T cell receptor beta chains were all read from a single sample in a study of blood T cells in healthy people across ages. Through a sample-barcoded 5' primer and a J-beta primer mix, a second PCR was run for about 7 to 12 cycles. TCRdb ran MiXCR on the 5' RACE reads and lists one entry per CDR3 protein. The sample records just over 800,000 distinct CDR3 sequences, around 68% being singletons. Sequenced material: blood. Source of these receptors: a man under 40 in good health.

The chain joins TRBV7-2 to TRBJ2-1; 9 bases agree with TRBD2. Germline V gene lookup returns CDR1 SGHTA and CDR2 FQGNSA. The CDR3 has 14 residues. V lost 1 base and J lost 9; bases outside the gene matches: 4. The CDR3 region is CASSLVGSGGEQFF. The DNA of the CDR3 is TGTGCCAGCAGCTTAGTAGGTAGCGGGGGTGAGCAGTTCTTC.

The rearrangement links TRBV12-3 or TRBV12-4 to TRBJ2-4; D not certain. This CDR3 is 15 amino acids long. Deletions cut 0 bases from V and 6 bases from J, with 12 bases between. The CDR3 here is CASSLALGPTNIQYF. Written as DNA, the CDR3 is TGTGCCAGCAGTTTAGCCCTAGGGCCCACAAACATTCAGTACTTC.

The chain joins TRBV29-1 to TRBJ1-4; the match to TRBD1 covers 9 bases. The CDR3 is made up of 14 amino acids. Trimming cost V 7 bases and J 8 bases; bases outside gene matches: 11. Germline-derived CDR1 and CDR2 are SQVTM and ANQGSEA. The CDR3, as DNA: TGCAGCGCAGGATCGGACAGGGGCGGAGAAAAACTGTTTTTT. Translating gives CSAGSDRGGEKLFF.

This chain joins TRBV27 and TRBJ1-4; D may be TRBD1 (5 bases). There are 16 residues in the CDR3. The germline gives CDR1 MNHEY, CDR2 SMNVEV (reference sequence). The V end lost 2 bases, the J end lost 0 bases, and 10 bases lay between the germline ends. CDR3 protein: CASSLETGATNEKLFF. For the CDR3, the DNA is TGTGCCAGCAGTTTAGAAACAGGTGCAACTAATGAAAAACTGTTTTTT.

The chain couples TRBV10-3 to TRBJ1-6; a possible D gene is TRBD1 (6 bases). Germline-derived CDR1 and CDR2 are ENHRY and SYGVKD. V lost 11 bases and J 10 bases, leaving 15 bases between the germline ends. There are 12 residues in the CDR3. The DNA for the CDR3 is TGTGCCGCCCGGACAGAAGGCTCACCCCTCCACTTT. Translation: CAARTEGSPLHF.

The gene calls are TRBV20-1 and TRBJ1-5, with no clear D. Trimming pared 2 bases from V and 4 bases from J, leaving 6 bases between. The germline V gene encodes CDR1 DFQATT and CDR2 SNEGSKA (reference sequence). The CDR3 is made up of 12 amino acids. The CDR3 DNA follows: TGCAGTGCTAGAATGCCGAATCAGCCCCAGCATTTT. It codes for CSARMPNQPQHF.

The chain carries TRBV29-1 and TRBJ1-2, with D tentatively TRBD1 (6 bases). CDR1 is SQVTM and CDR2 is ANQGSEA in the germline V gene. The length of the CDR3 is 13 residues. CDR3: CSSSVGGDYGYTF. The CDR3 nucleotides are TGCAGTTCCTCTGTAGGGGGGGACTATGGCTACACCTTC.

The J gene is TRBJ1-5, the V gene TRBV19; no clear D. The CDR3 totals 14 residues. The ends were cut back, 1 base at V and 7 bases at J, with 11 bases in the middle. From germline, CDR1 is LNHDA and CDR2 SQIVND (reference sequence). Here the CDR3 reads CASSIVPGRQPQHF. In DNA, the CDR3 is TGTGCCAGTAGTATAGTGCCCGGGAGGCAGCCCCAGCATTTT.

This chain links TRBV20-1 with TRBJ2-7, with 12 bases identical to TRBD2. Germline lookup yields CDR1 DFQATT and CDR2 SNEGSKA (reference sequence). J lost 3 bases, V lost 3 bases, and 6 bases had no gene match. This CDR3 contains 15 residues. CDR3 in DNA: TGCAGTGCTAGTCGTCGGACTAGCGGGGTCTACGAGCAGTACTTC. As protein: CSASRRTSGVYEQYF.

This clonotype showed up just once. The V gene is TRBV24-1, the J gene TRBJ2-5; 8 bases agree with TRBD1. The length of the CDR3 is 14 residues. V lost 7 bases, J lost 2 bases, and 5 bases stayed unmatched. CDR1 is KGHDR and CDR2 is SFDVKD in the germline V gene. CDR3 in amino acids: CATSRTGGQETQYF. CDR3 coding DNA: TGTGCCACCAGCCGAACAGGGGGGCAAGAGACCCAGTACTTC.

The V and J genes are TRBV21-1 and TRBJ2-3; TRBD2 was called by the table and not checked on the DNA. TRBV21-1 has pseudogene status. The CDR3 is 17 residues long. CDR3 amino acids: CASSKGGEVRVTDTQYF. Here the CDR3 DNA reads TGTGCCAGCAGCAAAGGGGGGGAGGTGAGAGTTACAGATACGCAGTATTTT.

This clonotype showed up just once. A much bigger clone sits one base away, suggesting this may be a read error. This chain joins TRBV29-1 and TRBJ2-1; no firm D call. Trimming left V 4 bases short and J 0 bases short, with 7 bases between. This CDR3 is built from 13 residues. CDR1 SQVTM and CDR2 ANQGSEA come from the germline V gene. CDR3 nucleotide sequence: TGCAGCGTTGCCCCTATCTCCTACAATGAGCAGTTCTTC. It translates to CSVAPISYNEQFF.

The chain recombines TRBV4-2 with TRBJ2-3, with 9 bases identical to TRBD1. J gave up 2 bases and V 1 base, and 7 bases lay outside the gene matches. Germline V lookup: CDR1 LGHNA, CDR2 YNFKEQ. CDR3 length: 17 amino acids. CDR3 DNA: TGTGCCAGCAGCCAAGGAGACAGGGGGACTCCCACAGATACGCAGTATTTT. Protein product: CASSQGDRGTPTDTQYF.

The chain is built from TRBV25-1 and TRBJ1-2; no definite D call. The ends were cut back, 1 base at V and 2 bases at J, with 11 bases in the middle. This CDR3 has 15 amino acids. CDR1 and CDR2 from the germline V gene are MGHDK and SYGVNS. The CDR3 bases are TGTGCCAGCAGTGAATTTAGGCTTGGCAACTATGGCTACACCTTC. Translation gives CASSEFRLGNYGYTF.

This sequence joins TRBV3-1 and TRBJ1-4, with D possibly matching TRBD1 (5 bases). This CDR3 has 14 residues. V lost 3 bases and J lost 4, with 9 bases in between. CDR1 and CDR2 from the germline V gene are LGHDT and YNNKEL (reference sequence). Here the CDR3 reads CASSQTVSNEKLFF. The DNA for the CDR3 is TGTGCCAGCAGCCAGACAGTGAGTAATGAAAAACTGTTTTTT.

The J gene is TRBJ1-4, the V gene TRBV5-1, with a weak D call TRBD1 (6 bases). Germline V lookup: CDR1 SGHRS, CDR2 YFSETQ. Trimming left V 0 bases short and J 7 bases short, with 13 bases between. There are 15 residues in the CDR3. The CDR3 nucleotides read TGCGCCAGCAGCTTGGGTCCAGGGGTCGGTGAAAAACTGTTTTTT. This sequence encodes CASSLGPGVGEKLFF. Based on the CDR3 plus reference TRBV5-1 and TRBJ1-4, the full variable domain is KAGVTQTPRYLIKTRGQQVTLSCSPISGHRSVSWYQQTPGQGLQFLFEYFSETQRNKGNFPGRFSGRQFSNSRSEMNVSTLELGDSALYLCASSLGPGVGEKLFFGSGTQLSVL.

Comment on this clonotype: The DNA is left out, because the CDR3 cannot be placed on it with certainty; the CDR3 is given as TCRdb lists it. The chain links TRBV12-3 or TRBV12-4 to TRBJ2-7. The CDR3 adds up to 16 amino acids, both ends counted. CDR3 region: CASSSSATSFSYEQYF.

The chain uses TRBV20-1 and TRBJ2-1, with 9 bases lining up with TRBD2. In germline, CDR1 is DFQATT, CDR2 SNEGSKA (reference sequence). V gave up 3 bases and J gave up 5 bases; unmatched junction bases: 11. The CDR3 length is 16 residues. Written as DNA, the CDR3 is TGCAGTGCTAGGGGGGCCGGGACTAGCAAGGACAATGAGCAGTTCTTC. Its protein is CSARGAGTSKDNEQFF.